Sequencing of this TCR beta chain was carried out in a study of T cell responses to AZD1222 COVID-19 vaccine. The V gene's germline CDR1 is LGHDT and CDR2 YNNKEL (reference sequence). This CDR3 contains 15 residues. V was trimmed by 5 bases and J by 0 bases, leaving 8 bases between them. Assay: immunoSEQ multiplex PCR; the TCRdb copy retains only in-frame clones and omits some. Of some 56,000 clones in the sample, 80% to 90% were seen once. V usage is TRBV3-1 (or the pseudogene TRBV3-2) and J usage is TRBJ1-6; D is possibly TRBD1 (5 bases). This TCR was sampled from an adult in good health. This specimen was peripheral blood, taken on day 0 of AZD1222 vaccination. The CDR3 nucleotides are TGTGCCAGCAGCAAGGGGCGCTCCTATAATTCACCCCTCCACTTT. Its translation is CASSKGRSYNSPLHF.